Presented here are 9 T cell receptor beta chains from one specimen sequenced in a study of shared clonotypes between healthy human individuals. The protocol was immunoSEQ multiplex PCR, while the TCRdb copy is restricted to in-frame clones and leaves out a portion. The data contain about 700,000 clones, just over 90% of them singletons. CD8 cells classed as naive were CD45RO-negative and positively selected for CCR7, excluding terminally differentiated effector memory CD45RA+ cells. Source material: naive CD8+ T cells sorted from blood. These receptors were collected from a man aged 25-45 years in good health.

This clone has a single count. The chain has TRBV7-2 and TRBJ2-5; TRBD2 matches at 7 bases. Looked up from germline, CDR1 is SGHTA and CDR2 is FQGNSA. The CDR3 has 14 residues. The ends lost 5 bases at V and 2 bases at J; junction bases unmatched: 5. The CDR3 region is CASSPREAQETQYF. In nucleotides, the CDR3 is TGTGCCAGCAGCCCCCGGGAGGCTCAAGAGACCCAGTACTTC. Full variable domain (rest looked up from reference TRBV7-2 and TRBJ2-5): GAGVSQSPSNKVTEKGKDVELRCDPISGHTALYWYRQSLGQGLEFLIYFQGNSAPDKSGLPSDRFSAERTGGSVSTLTIQRTQQEDSAVYLCASSPREAQETQYFGPGTRLLVL.

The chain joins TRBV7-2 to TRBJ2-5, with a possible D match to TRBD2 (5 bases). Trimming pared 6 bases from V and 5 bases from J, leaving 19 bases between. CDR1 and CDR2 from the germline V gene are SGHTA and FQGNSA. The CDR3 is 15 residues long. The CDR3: CASSTYVGEGETQYF. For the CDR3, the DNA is TGTGCCAGCAGTACATATGTGGGTGAGGGTGAGACCCAGTACTTC.

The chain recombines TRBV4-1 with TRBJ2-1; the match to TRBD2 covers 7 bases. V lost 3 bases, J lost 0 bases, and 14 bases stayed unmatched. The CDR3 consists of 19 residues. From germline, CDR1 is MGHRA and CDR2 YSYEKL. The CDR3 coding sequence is TGCGCCAGCAGCCAGCTGGAAAGCGGGATGGCGCCCTCCTACAATGAGCAGTTCTTC. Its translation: CASSQLESGMAPSYNEQFF.

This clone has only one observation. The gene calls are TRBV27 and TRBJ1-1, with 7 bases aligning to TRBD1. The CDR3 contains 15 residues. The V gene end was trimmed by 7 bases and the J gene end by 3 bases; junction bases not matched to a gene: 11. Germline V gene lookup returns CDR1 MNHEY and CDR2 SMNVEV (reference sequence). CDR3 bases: TGTGCCAGCACTCGTAGGGGGCTCGGGGACACTGAAGCTTTCTTT. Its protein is CASTRRGLGDTEAFF.

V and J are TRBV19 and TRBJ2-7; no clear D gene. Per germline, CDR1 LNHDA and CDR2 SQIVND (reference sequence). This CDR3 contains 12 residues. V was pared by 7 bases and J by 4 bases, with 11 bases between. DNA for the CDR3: TGTGCCAGTATGGGTCGTGGGTACGAGCAGTACTTC. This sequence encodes CASMGRGYEQYF.

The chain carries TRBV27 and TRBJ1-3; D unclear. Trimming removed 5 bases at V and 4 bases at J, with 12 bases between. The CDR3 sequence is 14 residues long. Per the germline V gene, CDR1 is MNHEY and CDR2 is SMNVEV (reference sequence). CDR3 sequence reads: CASSPNPGGNTIYF. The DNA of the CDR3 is TGTGCCAGCAGTCCTAACCCGGGGGGAAACACCATATATTTT.

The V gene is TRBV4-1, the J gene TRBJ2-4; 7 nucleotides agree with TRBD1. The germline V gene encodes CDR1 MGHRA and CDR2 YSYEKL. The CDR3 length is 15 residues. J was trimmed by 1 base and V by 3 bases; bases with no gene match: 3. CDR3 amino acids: CASSQRGLAKNIQYF. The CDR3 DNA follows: TGCGCCAGCAGCCAGAGGGGGCTGGCCAAAAACATTCAGTACTTC.

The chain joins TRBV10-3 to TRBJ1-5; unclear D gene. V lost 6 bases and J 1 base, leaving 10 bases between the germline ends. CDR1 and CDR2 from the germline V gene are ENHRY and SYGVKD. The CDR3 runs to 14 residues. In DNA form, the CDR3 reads TGTGCCATCAGAGAATCGGGGAGCAATCAGCCCCAGCATTTT. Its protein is CAIRESGSNQPQHF.

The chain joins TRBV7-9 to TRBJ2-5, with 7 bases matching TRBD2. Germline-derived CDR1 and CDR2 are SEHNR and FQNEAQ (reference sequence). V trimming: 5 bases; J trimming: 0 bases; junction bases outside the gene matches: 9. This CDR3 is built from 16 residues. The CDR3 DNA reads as TGTGCCAGCAGCCTGGGTACGGCGGGGGACCAAGAGACCCAGTACTTC. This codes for CASSLGTAGDQETQYF.